The T cell receptor beta chain under discussion was sequenced for a study of T cells after yellow fever vaccination. Universal primer sites and UMIs were introduced during 5'RACE template-switching synthesis of TCR cDNA. TCRdb processed the 5' RACE reads anew with MiXCR; each CDR3 protein has one entry. The sample lists around 310,000 distinct CDR3 sequences, around 3.9% occurring once. This clonotype was detected a few times. V was pared by 0 bases and J by 6 bases, with 5 bases of the junction left unmatched. This CDR3 comprises 14 residues. Looked up from germline, CDR1 is DFQATT and CDR2 is SNEGSKA (reference sequence).

The sequenced sample was PBMCs, obtained on the day of the yellow fever booster vaccination. The V and J genes are TRBV20-1 and TRBJ1-1, with 9 bases that match TRBD1. This clonotype was sampled from a man between 18 and 29 years old who received the YFV17D yellow fever vaccine. The DNA for the CDR3 is TGCAGTGCTAGAGATGAGACAGGGGGGGCTGAAGCTTTCTTT. Translating it yields CSARDETGGAEAFF.